Listed here are 2 T cell receptor beta chains from one sample, sequenced in a study of T-cell reconstitution after alpha-beta-depleted transplantation in children. TCRbeta library preparation incorporated unique molecular identifiers. TCRdb itself ran the PCR reads through MiXCR, one entry per CDR3 protein. There are around 700,000 distinct CDR3 sequences in the sample; 13% occur only once, and 0.79% lies in the top ten. The specimen comprised PBMCs, sampled before TCRalphabeta/CD19-depleted stem cell transplant. The receptor set was obtained from a girl aged 2-10 years with congenital amegakaryocytic thrombocytopenia, due to receive a stem cell transplant.

The chain employs TRBV20-1 and TRBJ2-7; the D is unclear. The CDR3 runs to 15 residues. Germline V gene sequence: CDR1 DFQATT, CDR2 SNEGSKA (reference sequence). V was trimmed by 1 base and J by 4 bases, leaving 17 bases between them. CDR3 in amino acids: CSARVPRSGFYEQYF. Here the CDR3 DNA reads TGCAGTGCTAGAGTTCCAAGGAGTGGGTTTTACGAGCAGTACTTC.

In this sample, this clonotype turned up many times. The chain joins TRBV5-1 to TRBJ1-1; 7 positions agree with TRBD1. The junction had 9 bases not matched to a gene; V was cut back by 4 bases and J by 0 bases. The CDR3 consists of 16 residues. Germline CDR1 and CDR2: SGHRS and YFSETQ. CDR3 region: CASSISTGPMNTEAFF. Written as DNA, the CDR3 is TGCGCCAGCAGCATATCGACAGGGCCCATGAACACTGAAGCTTTCTTT.